This T cell receptor beta chain came from a study of blood T cell repertoires in COVID-19 (dated by TCRdb to between 2020 and 2021). Broadly, across the study: Samples covering the acute and convalescent phases of COVID-19 were provided by collaborators in the United States, Italy and Spain. Samples were obtained from the ongoing ImmuneRACE study (first 160 participants) and from over a thousand subjects provided by 6 global collaborators. Where available, HLA class I and class II types were taken from metadata supplied by the sample provider and were not determined by assay-based typing. The repertoires were made available in a free public database intended to serve as a resource for research on the immune response to SARS-CoV-2. The prospective study material was composed of cDNA or gDNA derived from T cells, B-cell-depleted T cells, or PBMCs. Nearly every sample came with metadata listing a de-identified subject ID, COVID-19 status, age in years and sex. The dataset comprised deeply sampled blood TCRbeta repertoires from subjects exposed to, actively infected with, or recovered from COVID-19.

Participants in the prospective study were aged roughly 18 to 95 years, lived in 20 to 25 United States geographic areas, and enrolled through a virtual design. Cohort assignment in the prospective study relied on participant-reported clinical history from a screening survey and a study questionnaire. Mobile phlebotomists in the prospective study collected whole blood, serum and a nasopharyngeal or oropharyngeal swab from every participant. Over an approximately 2-month period, participants in the prospective study had the option of providing additional blood draws and questionnaires. Prospective study blood samples were shipped either frozen or at room temperature before DNA extraction. TCRbeta CDR3 regions were amplified from genomic DNA using the immunoSEQ Assay, a bias-controlled multiplex PCR. As for the original processing: The number of nucleated cells in each sample was estimated by amplification of reference gene primers within the assay. To quantify the absolute abundance of each unique TCRbeta CDR3 rearrangement, sequence reads were collapsed and filtered. Productive Simpson clonality was computed per sample as the square root of Simpson's diversity index over productive rearrangements. In TCRdb, the immuneACCESS table is reduced to in-frame sequences with V and J assigned. These tables do not hold every clone; where another copy was compared, an unresolved V gene accounts for under half, and the others remain unexplained. V, J and clone size derive from that table, while D and trimming were established from the DNA sequence. Present in this sample are 180,000 or so clones, around 82% of which were seen just once. Clones ranked in the top ten supply less than 4.5% of the sample.

At the junction V is shortened by 3 bases and J by 5 bases, with 5 bases in between. The CDR3 runs 11 residues from the cysteine to the phenylalanine. Only CDR3 DNA remains: 33 bases, in frame from the first base. CDR1 and CDR2 are read off the germline V gene as SGHVS and FQNEAQ. On this clone: Its antigen is unknown. It has no much larger one-base neighbor in the sample; base qualities were not kept.

General conclusions and limits of the study: The amount of clinical and demographic metadata varied by source and participant and was provided uncurated.

Recombination connected TRBV7-8 to TRBJ2-7; the D segment could be TRBD2, given 5 matching bases. Sequenced: PBMCs or T cells enriched from blood (not recorded which). The sequence came from a woman aged 45-60 years in a cohort exposed to, infected with or recovered from COVID-19 (not recorded which). The CDR3 region reads CASSFGDEQYF. The DNA reads as follows: TGTGCCAGCAGCTTCGGGGACGAGCAGTACTTC.